A selection of T cell receptor beta chains follows, all from one sample in a study of blood T cell repertoires in COVID-19. Sequencing used immunoSEQ multiplex PCR; TCRdb keeps in-frame clones, though not all of them. This sample carries 120,000 to 150,000 clones, around four fifths of them seen once, and the ten largest clones take about 6.1%. The sample taken for sequencing was PBMCs or T cells enriched from blood (not recorded which). The receptor source for this set is a woman aged 35 to 49 who had recovered from COVID-19. CDR3s leave out the opening cysteine and the closing phenylalanine or tryptophan.

J gene | V gene | CDR3 protein
TRBJ1-1 | TRBV12-3/TRBV12-4 | ASTYSAGEAF
TRBJ1-2 | TRBV9 | ASSVKRQGFDGYT
TRBJ1-3 | TRBV23-1 | ASSQKETGGENTIY
TRBJ2-2 | TRBV5-1 | ASGGGIRDTGELF
TRBJ2-1 | TRBV5-1 | ASRERERRGYNEQF
TRBJ2-1 | TRBV4-1 | ASSRDTGYEQF
TRBJ2-3 | TRBV5-1 | ASSRQGVTDTQY
TRBJ2-5 | TRBV27 | ASSAKTGQGETQY
TRBJ2-1 | TRBV14 | ASSPRTSGGFSYNEQF
TRBJ1-1 | TRBV3-1/TRBV3-2 | ASSPQGTEAF
TRBJ1-1 | TRBV2 | ASSEYMRPF
TRBJ1-3 | TRBV2 | ASSEGPGNTIY
TRBJ1-5 | TRBV6-5 | ASSGDHNQPQH
TRBJ2-1 | TRBV5-1 | ASSLAPSGGREQF
TRBJ2-6 | TRBV25-1 | ASTDGFSGANVLT
TRBJ2-7 | TRBV27 | ASSLRVGYEQY
TRBJ1-5 | TRBV24-1 | ATNCGTRDQPQH
TRBJ1-1 | TRBV2 | ASRPGTVEAF
TRBJ1-1 | TRBV14 | ASSQVITPNTEAF
TRBJ2-7 | TRBV7-6 | ASSLRGDRGYEQY
TRBJ2-5 | TRBV2 | ASSVREQETQY
TRBJ1-6 | TRBV5-8 | ATDQGAPFNSPLH
TRBJ2-7 | TRBV4-1 | ASSQGGGPYEQY